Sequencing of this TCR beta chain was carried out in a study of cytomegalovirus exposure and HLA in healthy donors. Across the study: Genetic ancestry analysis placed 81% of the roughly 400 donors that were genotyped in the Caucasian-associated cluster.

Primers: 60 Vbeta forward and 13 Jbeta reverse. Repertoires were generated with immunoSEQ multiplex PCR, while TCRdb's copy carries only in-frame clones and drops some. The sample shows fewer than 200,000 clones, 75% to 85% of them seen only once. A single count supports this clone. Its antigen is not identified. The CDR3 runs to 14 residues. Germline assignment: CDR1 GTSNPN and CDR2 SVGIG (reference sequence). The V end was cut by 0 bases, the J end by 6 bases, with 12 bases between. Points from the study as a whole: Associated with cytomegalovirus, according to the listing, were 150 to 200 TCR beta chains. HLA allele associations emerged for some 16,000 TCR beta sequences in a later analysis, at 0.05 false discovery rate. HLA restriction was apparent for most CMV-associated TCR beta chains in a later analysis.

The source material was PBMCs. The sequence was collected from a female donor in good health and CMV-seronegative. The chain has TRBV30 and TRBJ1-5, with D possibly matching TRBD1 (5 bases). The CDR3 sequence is CAWSVQGLPQPQHF. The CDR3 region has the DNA TGTGCCTGGAGTGTTCAGGGCTTACCTCAGCCCCAGCATTTT.